This section outlines one TCR beta chain sequence together with its context. Its antigen is not identified. This sample stems from a study of identical twins. With template switching, a universal primer site was added, and the cDNA carried unique molecular identifiers. From the 5' RACE reads, TCRdb called clonotypes with MiXCR, one entry per CDR3 protein. This table holds 500,000 or so distinct CDR3 sequences, over 11% found once. CDR1 is SGHTA, CDR2 FQGNSA, per germline. Unmatched junction bases numbered 7, after V lost 5 bases and J lost 0 bases. The CDR3 is 16 residues long. Study-wide findings and caveats: With abundant cord blood beta clonotypes, insertions were fewer; memory repertoires showed no such pattern. Beta out-of-frame twin sharing showed a weaker excess.

In addition, the sample was reused for a study of yellow fever vaccine responses in identical twins.

The receptor was derived from a woman aged 18 to 35 in good health. Material: CD4+ T cells sorted from blood. The chain joins TRBV7-2 to TRBJ2-1, with 7 bases that match TRBD1. For the CDR3, the DNA is TGTGCCAGCAGCCGAGATCGGGACAGCTCCTACAATGAGCAGTTCTTC. It encodes CASSRDRDSSYNEQFF.